One T cell receptor (beta chain) is described in this entry. Its antigen is as yet unknown. This sample is drawn from a study of shared clonotypes between healthy human individuals. Data came from immunoSEQ multiplex PCR; TCRdb stores just in-frame clones and leaves some out. The sample yields 2 million or so clones, 90% to 95% seen once. Per the germline V gene, CDR1 is MNHNS and CDR2 is SASEGT. Trimming cost V 10 bases and J 4 bases, with 19 bases left between them. The CDR3 is made up of 14 amino acids. General study results and limits: When naive CD4 clonotypes were compared across a handful of donors, about 4.8% were shared. Clonotype sharing levels among donors were expected to vary with sequencing depth.

The V and J genes are TRBV6-1 and TRBJ2-5; D is unresolved. The sequenced material came from naive CD4+ T cells sorted from blood. Sample subset: CD45RA+ positively selected. This clonotype was obtained from a man between 18 and 35 years old in good health. The CDR3 protein is CATSFRQVLETQYF. The CDR3 DNA reads as TGTGCCACCTCCTTCCGACAAGTACTAGAGACCCAGTACTTC.